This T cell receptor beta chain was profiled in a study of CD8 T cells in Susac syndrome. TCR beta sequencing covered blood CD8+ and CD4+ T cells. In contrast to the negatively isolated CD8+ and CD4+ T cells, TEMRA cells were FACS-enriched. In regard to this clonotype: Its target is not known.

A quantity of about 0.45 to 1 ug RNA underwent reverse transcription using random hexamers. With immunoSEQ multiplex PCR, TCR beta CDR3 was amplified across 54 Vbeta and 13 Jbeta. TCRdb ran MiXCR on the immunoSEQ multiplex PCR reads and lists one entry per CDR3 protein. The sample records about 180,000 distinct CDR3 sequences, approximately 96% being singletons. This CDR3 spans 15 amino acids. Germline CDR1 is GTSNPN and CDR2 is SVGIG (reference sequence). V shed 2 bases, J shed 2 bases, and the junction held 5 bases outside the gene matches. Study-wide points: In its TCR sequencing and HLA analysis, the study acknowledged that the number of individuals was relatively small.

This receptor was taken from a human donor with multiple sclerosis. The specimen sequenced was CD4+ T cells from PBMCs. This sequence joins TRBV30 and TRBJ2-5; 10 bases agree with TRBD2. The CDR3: CAWSPGLAPQETQYF. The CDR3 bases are TGTGCCTGGAGTCCGGGACTAGCGCCTCAAGAGACCCAGTACTTC.